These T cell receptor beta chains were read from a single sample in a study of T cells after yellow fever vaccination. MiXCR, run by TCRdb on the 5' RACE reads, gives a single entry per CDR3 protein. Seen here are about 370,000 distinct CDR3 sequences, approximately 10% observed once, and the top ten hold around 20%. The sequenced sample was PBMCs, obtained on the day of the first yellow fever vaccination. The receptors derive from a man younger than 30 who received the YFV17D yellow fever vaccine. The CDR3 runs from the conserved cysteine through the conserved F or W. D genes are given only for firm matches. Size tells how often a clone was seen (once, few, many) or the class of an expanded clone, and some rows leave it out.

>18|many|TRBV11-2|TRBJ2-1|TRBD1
CASSLEQGGSSSYNEQFF
TGTGCCAGCAGCTTAGAACAGGGGGGCTCGAGCTCCTACAATGAGCAGTTCTTC
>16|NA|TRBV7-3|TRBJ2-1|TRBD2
CASSQYSGDSYNEQFF
TGTGCCAGCAGCCAATATAGCGGGGACTCCTACAATGAGCAGTTCTTC
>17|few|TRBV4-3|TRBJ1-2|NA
CASSQDAFNRETYGYTF
TGCGCCAGCAGCCAAGATGCTTTCAACAGGGAGACCTATGGCTACACCTTC
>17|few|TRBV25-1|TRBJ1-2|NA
CASSEIDGRGTNYGYTF
TGTGCCAGCAGTGAAATTGATGGCAGGGGAACTAACTATGGCTACACCTTC
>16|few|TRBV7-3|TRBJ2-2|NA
CASSSPAGGYTGELFF
TGTGCCAGCAGCTCCCCGGCCGGGGGTTACACCGGGGAGCTGTTTTTT
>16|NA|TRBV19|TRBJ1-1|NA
CASSIKSPVWDTEAFF
TGTGCCAGTAGTATAAAGAGCCCGGTTTGGGACACTGAAGCTTTCTTT
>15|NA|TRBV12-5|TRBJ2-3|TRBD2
CASGAGGDGADTQYF
TGTGCTAGTGGTGCGGGGGGCGATGGCGCAGATACGCAGTATTTT
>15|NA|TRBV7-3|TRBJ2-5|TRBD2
CASSLTRGGRETQYF
TGTGCCAGCAGCTTAACGCGGGGGGGAAGAGAGACCCAGTACTTC
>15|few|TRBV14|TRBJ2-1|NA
CASSQEPTPYNEQFF
TGTGCCAGCAGCCAAGAACCGACCCCCTACAATGAGCAGTTCTTC
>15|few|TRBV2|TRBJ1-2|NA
CASSESEGVNYGYTF
TGTGCCAGCAGCGAGTCGGAGGGGGTTAACTATGGCTACACCTTC
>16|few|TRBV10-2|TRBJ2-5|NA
CASRVFAGAAARTQYF
TGCGCCAGCAGAGTGTTTGCCGGGGCTGCGGCCAGAACCCAGTACTTC
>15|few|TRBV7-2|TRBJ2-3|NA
CASSLFRGLTDTQYF
TGTGCCAGCAGCTTATTCAGGGGACTCACAGATACGCAGTATTTT
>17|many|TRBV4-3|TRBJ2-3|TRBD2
CASSQGGGGFSADTQYF
TGCGCCAGCAGCCAAGGGGGCGGGGGATTTTCGGCAGATACGCAGTATTTT
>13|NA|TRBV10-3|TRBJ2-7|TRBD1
CATGGQVSYEQYF
TGTGCCACCGGTGGACAGGTTTCCTACGAGCAGTACTTC
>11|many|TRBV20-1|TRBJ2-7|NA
CSARRSYEQYF
TGCAGTGCTAGGCGGAGCTACGAGCAGTACTTC
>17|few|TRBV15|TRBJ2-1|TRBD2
CATSRGTRLAGYNEQFF
TGTGCCACCAGCAGAGGTACTAGGCTAGCGGGGTACAATGAGCAGTTCTTC
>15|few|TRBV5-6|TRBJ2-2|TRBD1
CASSSPLQGAGELFF
TGTGCCAGCAGCTCACCCCTACAGGGGGCCGGGGAGCTGTTTTTT
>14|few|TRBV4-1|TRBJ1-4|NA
CASIRPEAGEKLFF
TGCGCCAGCATCCGCCCCGAAGCGGGTGAAAAACTGTTTTTT
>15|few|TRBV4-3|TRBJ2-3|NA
CASSQERRVTDTQYF
TGCGCCAGCAGCCAAGAAAGGAGAGTTACAGATACGCAGTATTTT
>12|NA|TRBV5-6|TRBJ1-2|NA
CAISPGGYGYTF
TGTGCCATCAGCCCCGGGGGATATGGCTACACCTTC
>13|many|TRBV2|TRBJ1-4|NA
CASSGIFNEKLFF
TGTGCCAGCAGCGGGATATTTAATGAAAAACTGTTTTTT
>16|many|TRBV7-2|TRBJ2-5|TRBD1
CASSRGTGYQGETQYF
TGTGCCAGCAGCAGAGGGACAGGGTATCAGGGTGAGACCCAGTACTTC
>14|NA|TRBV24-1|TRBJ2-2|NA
CATGGRQNTGELFF
TGTGCCACCGGAGGACGGCAGAACACCGGGGAGCTGTTTTTT
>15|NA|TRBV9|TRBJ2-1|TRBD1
CASSGEQGDYNEQFF
TGTGCCAGCAGTGGGGAACAGGGGGACTACAATGAGCAGTTCTTC
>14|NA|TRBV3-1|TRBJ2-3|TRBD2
CASSRGLALSAQYF
TGTGCCAGCAGCCGTGGACTAGCGTTGAGTGCGCAGTATTTT
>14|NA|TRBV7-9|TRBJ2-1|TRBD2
CASSIAGSYNEQFF
TGTGCCAGCAGTATAGCGGGGAGCTACAATGAGCAGTTCTTC
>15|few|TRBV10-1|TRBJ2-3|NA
CASSGGGGSADTQYF
TGCGCCAGCAGTGGGGGAGGAGGGTCCGCAGATACGCAGTATTTT
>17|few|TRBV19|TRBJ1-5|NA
CASSDTLGRVSNQPQHF
TGTGCCAGTAGTGACACCTTGGGCAGGGTGAGCAATCAGCCCCAGCATTTT
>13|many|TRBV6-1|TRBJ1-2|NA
CASSPGSNYGYTF
TGTGCCAGCAGCCCGGGCTCTAACTATGGCTACACCTTC
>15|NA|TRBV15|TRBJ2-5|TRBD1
CATSRETGKVKTQYF
TGTGCCACCAGCAGAGAGACAGGGAAGGTGAAGACCCAGTACTTC
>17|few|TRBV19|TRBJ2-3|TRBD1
CASSTRQGSLSTDTQYF
TGTGCCAGTAGTACACGACAGGGGAGTTTGAGCACAGATACGCAGTATTTT
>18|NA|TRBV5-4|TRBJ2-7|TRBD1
CASSVGPGQEGPLYEQYF
TGTGCCAGCAGCGTGGGACCGGGACAGGAAGGGCCCCTCTACGAGCAGTACTTC
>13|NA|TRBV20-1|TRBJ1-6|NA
CSAREVLDSPLHF
TGCAGTGCTAGAGAGGTACTGGATTCACCCCTCCACTTT
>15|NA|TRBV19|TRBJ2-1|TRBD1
CASSHRRQGDNEQFF
TGTGCCAGTAGCCACCGGAGACAGGGGGACAATGAGCAGTTCTTC
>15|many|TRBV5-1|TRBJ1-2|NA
CASSLAAGSNYGYTF
TGCGCCAGCAGCTTGGCCGCAGGCAGTAACTATGGCTACACCTTC
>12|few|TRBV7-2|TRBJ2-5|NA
CASSRGWETQYF
TGTGCCAGCAGCCGTGGTTGGGAGACCCAGTACTTC
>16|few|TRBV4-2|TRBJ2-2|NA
CASSQDPGGNTGELFF
TGTGCCAGCAGCCAAGACCCTGGCGGGAACACCGGGGAGCTGTTTTTT